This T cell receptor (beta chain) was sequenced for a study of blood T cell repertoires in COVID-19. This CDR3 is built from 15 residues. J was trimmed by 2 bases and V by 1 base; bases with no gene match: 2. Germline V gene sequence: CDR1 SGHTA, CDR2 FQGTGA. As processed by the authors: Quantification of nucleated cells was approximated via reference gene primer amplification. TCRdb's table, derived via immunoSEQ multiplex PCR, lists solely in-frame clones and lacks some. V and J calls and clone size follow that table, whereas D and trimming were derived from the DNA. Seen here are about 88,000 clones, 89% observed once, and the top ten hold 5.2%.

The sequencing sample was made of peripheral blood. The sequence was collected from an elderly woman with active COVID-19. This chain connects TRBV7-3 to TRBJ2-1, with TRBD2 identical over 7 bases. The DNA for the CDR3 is TGTGCCAGCAGCTTAAGAAGCGGGACCTACAATGAGCAGTTCTTC. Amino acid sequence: CASSLRSGTYNEQFF.